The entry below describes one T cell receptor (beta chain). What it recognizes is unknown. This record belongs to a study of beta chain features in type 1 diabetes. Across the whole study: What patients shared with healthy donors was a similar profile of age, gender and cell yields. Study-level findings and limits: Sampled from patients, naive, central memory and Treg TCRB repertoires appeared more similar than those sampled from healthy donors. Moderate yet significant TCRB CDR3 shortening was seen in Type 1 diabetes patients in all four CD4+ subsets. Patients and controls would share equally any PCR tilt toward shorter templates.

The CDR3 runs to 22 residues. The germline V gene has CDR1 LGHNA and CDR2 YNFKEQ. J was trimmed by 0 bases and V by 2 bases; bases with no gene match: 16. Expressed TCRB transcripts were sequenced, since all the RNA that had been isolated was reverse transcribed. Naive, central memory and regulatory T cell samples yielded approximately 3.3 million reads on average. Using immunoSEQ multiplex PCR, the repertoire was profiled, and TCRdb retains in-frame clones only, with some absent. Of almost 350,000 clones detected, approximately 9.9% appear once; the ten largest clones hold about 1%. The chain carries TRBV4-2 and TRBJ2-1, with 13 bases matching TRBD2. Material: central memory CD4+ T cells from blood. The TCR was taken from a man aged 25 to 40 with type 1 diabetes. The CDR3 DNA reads TGTGCCAGCAGCCAATTCCAGCAAGTAGGACTAGCGGGGGAGAGCTCCTACAATGAGCAGTTCTTC. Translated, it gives CASSQFQQVGLAGESSYNEQFF.